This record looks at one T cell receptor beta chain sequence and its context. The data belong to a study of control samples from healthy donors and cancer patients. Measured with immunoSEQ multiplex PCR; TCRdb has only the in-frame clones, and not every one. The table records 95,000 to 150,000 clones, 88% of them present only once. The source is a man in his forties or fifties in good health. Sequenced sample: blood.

The CDR3 sequence: CASSASRGWGYEQYF. CDR3 in DNA: TGTGCCAGCAGCGCCTCTAGAGGGTGGGGGTACGAGCAGTACTTC. The V and J genes are TRBV7-2 and TRBJ2-7; D tentatively fits TRBD1 or TRBD2 (5 bases each). Germline CDR1 is SGHTA and CDR2 is FQGNSA. The CDR3 totals 15 residues. The germline V and J ends were trimmed by 5 bases and 4 bases, with 18 bases remaining between them.